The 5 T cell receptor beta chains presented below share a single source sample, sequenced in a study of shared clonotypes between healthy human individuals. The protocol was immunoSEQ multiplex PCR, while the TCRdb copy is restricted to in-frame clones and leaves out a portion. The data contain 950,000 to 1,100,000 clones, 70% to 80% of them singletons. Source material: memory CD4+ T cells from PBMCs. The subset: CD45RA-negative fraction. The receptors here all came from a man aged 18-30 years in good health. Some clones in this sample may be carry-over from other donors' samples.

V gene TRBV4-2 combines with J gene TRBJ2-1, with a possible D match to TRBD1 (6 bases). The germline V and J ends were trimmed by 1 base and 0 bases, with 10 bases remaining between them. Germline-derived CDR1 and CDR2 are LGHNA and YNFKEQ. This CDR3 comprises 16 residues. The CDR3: CASSQAGTSSYNEQFF. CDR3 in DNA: TGTGCCAGCAGCCAAGCCGGGACAAGCTCCTACAATGAGCAGTTCTTC.

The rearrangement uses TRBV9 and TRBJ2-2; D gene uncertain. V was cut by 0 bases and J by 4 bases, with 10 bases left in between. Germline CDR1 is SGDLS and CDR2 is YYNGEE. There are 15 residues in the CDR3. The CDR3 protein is CASSVAIGFTGELFF. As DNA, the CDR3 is TGTGCCAGCAGCGTAGCGATCGGCTTCACCGGGGAGCTGTTTTTT.

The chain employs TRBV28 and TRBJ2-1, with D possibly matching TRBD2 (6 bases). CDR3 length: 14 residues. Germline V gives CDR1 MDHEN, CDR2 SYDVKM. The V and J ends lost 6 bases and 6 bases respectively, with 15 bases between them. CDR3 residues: CASSTRLDINEQFF. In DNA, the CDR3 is TGTGCCAGCAGCACTCGACTAGATATCAATGAGCAGTTCTTC.

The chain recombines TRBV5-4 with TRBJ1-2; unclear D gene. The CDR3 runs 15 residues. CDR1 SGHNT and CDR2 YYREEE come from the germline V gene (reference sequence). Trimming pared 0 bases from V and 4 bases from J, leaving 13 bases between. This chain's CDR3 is CASSLGPSGLYGYTF. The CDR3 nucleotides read TGTGCCAGCAGCTTGGGGCCCTCCGGACTCTATGGCTACACCTTC.

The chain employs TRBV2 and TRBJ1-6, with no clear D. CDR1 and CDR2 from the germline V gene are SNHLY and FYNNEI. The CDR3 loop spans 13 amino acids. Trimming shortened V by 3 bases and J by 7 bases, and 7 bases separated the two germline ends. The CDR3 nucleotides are TGTGCCAGCAGTGAGGGTAGGAATTCACCCCTCCACTTT. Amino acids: CASSEGRNSPLHF. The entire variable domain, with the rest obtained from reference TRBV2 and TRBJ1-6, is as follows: EPEVTQTPSHQVTQMGQEVILRCVPISNHLYFYWYRQILGQKVEFLVSFYNNEISEKSEIFDDQFSVERPDGSNFTLKIRSTKLEDSAMYFCASSEGRNSPLHFGNGTRLTVT.